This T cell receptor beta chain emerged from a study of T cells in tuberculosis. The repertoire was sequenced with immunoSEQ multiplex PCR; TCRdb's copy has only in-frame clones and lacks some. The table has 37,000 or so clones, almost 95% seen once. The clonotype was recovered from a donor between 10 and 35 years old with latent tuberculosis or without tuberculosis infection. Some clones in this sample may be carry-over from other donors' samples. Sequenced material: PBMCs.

DNA for the CDR3: TGTGCCTGGACCAACAGGGAGAATTCACCCCTCCACTTT. This gives the protein CAWTNRENSPLHF. J is TRBJ1-6 and V is TRBV30; possibly TRBD1 for D (6 bases). Trimming removed 4 bases from V and 7 bases from J, with 11 bases in between. The V gene's germline CDR1 is GTSNPN and CDR2 SVGIG (reference sequence). CDR3 length equals 13 residues.